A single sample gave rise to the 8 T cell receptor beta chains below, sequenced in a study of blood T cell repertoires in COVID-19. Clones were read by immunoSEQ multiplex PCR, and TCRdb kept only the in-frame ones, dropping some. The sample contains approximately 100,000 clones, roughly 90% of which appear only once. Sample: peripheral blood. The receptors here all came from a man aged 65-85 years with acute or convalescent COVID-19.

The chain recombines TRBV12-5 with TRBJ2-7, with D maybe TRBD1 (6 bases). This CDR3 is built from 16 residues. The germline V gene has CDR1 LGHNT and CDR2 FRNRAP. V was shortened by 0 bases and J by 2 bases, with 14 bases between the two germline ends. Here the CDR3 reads CASGLVQSGHPYEQYF. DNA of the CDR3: TGTGCTAGTGGTTTGGTACAATCGGGACACCCCTACGAGCAGTACTTC. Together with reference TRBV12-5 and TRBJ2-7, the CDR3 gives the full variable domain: DARVTQTPRHKVTEMGQEVTMRCQPILGHNTVFWYRQTMMQGLELLAYFRNRAPLDDSGMPKDRFSAEMPDATLATLKIQPSEPRDSAVYFCASGLVQSGHPYEQYFGPGTRLTVT.

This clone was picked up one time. CDR3 sequence (DNA): TGTGCCAGCAGCCAAGACGGAGGGATCTTAGGCTACACCTTC. It is translated as CASSQDGGILGYTF. This sequence joins TRBV14 and TRBJ1-2; no clear D. V lost 0 bases and J lost 8, with 13 bases in between. CDR1 is SGHDN, CDR2 FVKESK, per germline. The CDR3 totals 14 residues.

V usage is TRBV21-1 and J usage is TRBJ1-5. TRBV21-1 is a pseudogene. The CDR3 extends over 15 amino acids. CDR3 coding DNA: TGTGCCAGCAGCCCCCGGGAGGGGGCAAGTCAGCCCCAGCATTTT. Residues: CASSPREGASQPQHF.

CDR3 sequence reads: CASSLDSNSYNEQFF. The DNA of the CDR3 is TGTGCCAGCAGCCTAGACTCTAATTCCTACAATGAGCAGTTCTTC. This sequence joins TRBV7-2 and TRBJ2-1; the D is unclear. Germline V gives CDR1 SGHTA, CDR2 FQGNSA. CDR3 length: 15 residues. Trimming removed 5 bases from V and 1 base from J, with 12 bases in between. The full variable domain, its missing parts supplied by reference TRBV7-2 and TRBJ2-1, is GAGVSQSPSNKVTEKGKDVELRCDPISGHTALYWYRQSLGQGLEFLIYFQGNSAPDKSGLPSDRFSAERTGGSVSTLTIQRTQQEDSAVYLCASSLDSNSYNEQFFGPGTRLTVL.

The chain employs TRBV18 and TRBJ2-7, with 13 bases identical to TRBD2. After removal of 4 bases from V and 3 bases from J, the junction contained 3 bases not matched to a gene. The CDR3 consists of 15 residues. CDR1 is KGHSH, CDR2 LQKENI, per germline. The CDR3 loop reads CASSQGTSGVYEQYF. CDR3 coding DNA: TGTGCCAGCTCACAGGGGACTAGCGGGGTCTACGAGCAGTACTTC. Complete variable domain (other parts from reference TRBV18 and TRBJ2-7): NAGVMQNPRHLVRRRGQEARLRCSPMKGHSHVYWYRQLPEEGLKFMVYLQKENIIDESGMPKERFSAEFPKEGPSILRIQQVVRGDSAAYFCASSQGTSGVYEQYFGPGTRLTVT.

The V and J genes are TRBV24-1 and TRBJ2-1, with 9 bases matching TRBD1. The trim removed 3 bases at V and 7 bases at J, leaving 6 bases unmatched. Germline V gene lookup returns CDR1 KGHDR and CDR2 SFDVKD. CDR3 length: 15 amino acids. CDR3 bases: TGTGCCACCAGTGATGGGCACAGGGGGCAAAATGAGCAGTTCTTC. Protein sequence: CATSDGHRGQNEQFF.

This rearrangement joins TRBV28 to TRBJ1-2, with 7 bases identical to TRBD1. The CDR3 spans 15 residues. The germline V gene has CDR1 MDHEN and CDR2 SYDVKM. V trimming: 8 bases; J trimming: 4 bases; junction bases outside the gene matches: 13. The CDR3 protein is CASSGQSKTGYGYTF. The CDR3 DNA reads TGTGCCAGCTCGGGACAGTCTAAGACCGGCTATGGCTACACCTTC.

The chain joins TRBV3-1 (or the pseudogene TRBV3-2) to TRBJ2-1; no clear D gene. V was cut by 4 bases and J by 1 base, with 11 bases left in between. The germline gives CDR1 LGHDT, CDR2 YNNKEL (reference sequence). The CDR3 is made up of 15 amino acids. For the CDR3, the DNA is TGTGCCAGCAGCCCGTGGTTTCGGTCCTACAATGAGCAGTTCTTC. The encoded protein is CASSPWFRSYNEQFF.